What follows is one T cell receptor (beta chain) and its context. The clone's antigen remains unknown. The input lacks base qualities; no much larger clone sits a single base away. The germline V gene encodes CDR1 SEHNR and CDR2 FQNEAQ (reference sequence). At the junction V is shortened by 4 bases and J by 2 bases, with 15 bases in between. The CDR3 numbers 15 residues from cysteine through phenylalanine. Just the 45-base CDR3 DNA is kept, in frame starting at base 1. The data were taken from a study of cytomegalovirus exposure and HLA in healthy donors (dated by TCRdb to about 2017). Notes on the research overall: An earlier analysis of roughly 500 of the donors reported 276 Gb of sequence data and 117 million unique TCR beta sequences obtained from about 179 million T cells. Approximately 300 gigabases of sequencing data and tens of millions of unique TCR sequences made up an early release that covered several hundred HLA-typed donors. Of the roughly 390 genotyped donors, 81% were placed in the genetic ancestry cluster associated with self-reported Caucasian donors. The study aimed to test whether signatures of past pathogen exposure could be identified by cataloging public T cell receptors. The study profiled the T cell repertoires of around 700 subjects by immunosequencing and related them to cytomegalovirus serostatus. In addition to the first cohort of roughly 700 subjects, a separate validation cohort of approximately 130 different subjects was used. To predict cytomegalovirus infection status, the study combined high-throughput TCR immunosequencing, statistical association of individual TCRs with disease status, and machine learning. A later analysis re-analyzed previously published TCR beta repertoires from 650 to 800 donors and added high-resolution HLA genotyping to study TCR occurrence patterns. The later analysis used no new phenotypic data to find candidate immune exposures, relying instead on TCR beta sequences and their occurrence across donors. In an earlier analysis of more than 550 of the donors, high-throughput TCR beta sequencing was used to judge whether each TCR beta V gene segment behaved as functional or pseudogenic. Donor age, sex, ethnicity and CMV serostatus were compiled alongside the repertoire data. A later genetic analysis used genome-wide SNP genotypes for about three fifths of the 666 donors, treating that subset as a discovery cohort. Every discovery cohort repertoire had been produced on one sequencing platform. Both class I and class II loci were covered by HLA typing, at four-digit resolution. The number of donors typed differed by locus, with roughly 629-640 for A, B, C, DRB1 and DQB1, about 500 for DQA1, over 600 for DPA1, and around 430 for DPB1. Because of strong linkage in the cohort, five DR-DQ haplotypes were treated as single units for association and clustering. On average, roughly 250,000 unique TCR beta nucleotide sequences were sequenced per donor among roughly 430 genotyped donors of the cohort, with about 19% of those sequences being non-productive. Broad study findings and their caveats: A further reported finding was that TCR beta sequences accurately predicted the HLA-A and HLA-B alleles for most subjects in the first cohort. Linkage disequilibrium might explain the correlated functional status among segregating V segments, but an unknown experimental factor could not be excluded. In the study, about 150 TCR beta chains were listed as associated with cytomegalovirus. In a later analysis, the rate of TCR association differed among HLA loci, with DRB1 alleles having the most associated TCRs and HLA-C alleles having the fewest. Because the 87-base-pair reads could not distinguish some IMGT-functional V segments, including TRBV6-2 and TRBV6-3, those segments were excluded. HLA typing was unavailable for some donors at each locus, so association tests used only the typed subset. A later genetic analysis associated a missense DCLRE1C variant with V-gene and J-gene trimming of TCR beta chains, and an independent cohort replicated the association. The classifier was reported to diagnose cytomegalovirus status with high specificity and sensitivity in both the original and validation cohorts. An earlier analysis of approximately 590 of the donors showed that most TCR beta V segments appeared in productive rearrangements either about 87% or about 30% of the time, which broadly matched IMGT annotations. Across donors, most TCR sequences were observed very rarely, whereas some public TCRs were present in many individuals. A group of highly shared sequence variants was considered likely to be a technical artifact of the sequencing pipeline. Compared with equally common non-associated chains, HLA-associated TCR beta chains in a later analysis were more clonally expanded and had lower generation probabilities. The earlier analysis of about 600 of the donors excluded seventeen rarely observed V segments, including chromosome 9 orphons, because counts were too low. According to a later analysis, most CMV-associated TCR beta chains appeared to be HLA-restricted, and the HLA associations seemed to be driven largely by CMV exposure. In vitro tests confirmed that a few of the cytomegalovirus-associated TCR beta chains recognize cytomegalovirus antigens. When HLA alleles, especially DR and DQ, strongly co-occurred, TCR associations were difficult to assign to individual alleles. The authors suggested that the approach could potentially be generalized to other disease states and immunological phenotypes. This cohort had only TCR beta chains sequenced, and the lack of alpha or paired-chain data limited which features could be detected. Specific HLA alleles were associated with roughly 16,000 TCR beta sequences at a false discovery rate of 0.05 in a later analysis. For the cohort, immune exposure information was limited to CMV serostatus. According to a later analysis, parvovirus B19, influenza, CMV and Epstein-Barr virus appeared linked to several top co-occurrence clusters. According to a later genetic analysis, donors in an Asian-associated ancestry cluster had fewer N-insertions in productive TCRs than the approximately 690-donor mean. Presence/absence analyses assumed roughly uniform sequencing depth across donors, an assumption that may not hold.

Library preparation used the immunoSEQ multiplex PCR assay. For the multiplex PCR, a mixture combining 60 forward primers for TCR Vbeta segments and 13 reverse primers for TCR Jbeta segments was used. Amplification of the CDR3 region of rearranged TCR beta genes was performed with a multiplex PCR assay on genomic DNA. Amplified TCR beta libraries were sequenced as 87-base-pair reads on the Illumina HiSeq System. On the authors' methods: A later analysis counted approximately 84 million unique TCR beta chains across the approximately 700 repertoires, and around 12 million of these chains were shared by at least two donors. Raw reads were error-corrected and collapsed into unique sequences by a nearest-neighbor algorithm in which closely related sequences were merged to remove PCR and sequencing errors. V, D and J gene segments were assigned by aligning CDR3 sequences to IMGT reference sequences. For a sequence to be retained, a match of at least six nucleotides was required to both a V gene segment and a J gene segment. A rearrangement was called productive if the CDR3 had no stop codons and remained in frame with V and J, and every other rearrangement was called non-productive. Following IMGT convention, CDR3 was defined as the stretch from the second conserved V-encoded cysteine to the conserved J-encoded phenylalanine. The earlier analysis of 587 of the donors excluded sequences that lacked an unambiguous match to a single V gene segment. In an earlier analysis of 450 to 750 of the donors, a V segment was called functional when productive rearrangements were above 56.7%, and segregating when the standard deviation between donors exceeded 5%. A statistical classification framework was developed to diagnose cytomegalovirus status using the catalog of TCR beta chain sequences. In a later analysis, TCR nucleotide sequences were compared against IMGT/GENE-DB human TR gene sequences so that V and J genes could be assigned. The TCRdist pipeline was used in a later analysis to assign CDR3 sequences and most-parsimonious VDJ recombination scenarios. In a later analysis, each TCR beta chain was defined by its CDR3 amino acid sequence together with its V-gene family, and reads without a unique V-gene family were excluded. To address suspected cross-contamination and a sequencing artifact, a later analysis removed under 600 highly shared, low-generation-probability nucleotide sequences. A later analysis calculated a clonal expansion index for each public chain from normalized within-repertoire ranks of inferred template counts. A later analysis computed generation probabilities with a VDJ recombination model fitted to out-of-frame rearrangements, and checked the results against IGoR. In a later analysis, TCR-TCR, TCR-HLA and TCR-CMV co-occurrence was scored with hypergeometric tests, and a repertoire-size bias correction was applied to TCR pairs. To estimate false discovery rates, a later analysis permuted the HLA or CMV assignments 20 times. In a later analysis, co-occurring TCRs were grouped using DBSCAN, and TCRdist sequence similarity was added for clustering within HLA-allele-positive subsets. For co-occurrence clustering, repertoires with fewer than 30,000 or more than 120,000 public chains were excluded, along with 4 to 6 repertoires with anomalous nucleotide sharing. Drawn from immuneACCESS, this table holds only the in-frame rearrangements with V and J called that TCRdb kept. Clones are partly lost; checked studies trace under half to an unresolved V gene and leave the rest unexplained. D and trimming were read from the DNA, whereas the V and J calls and clone size are those reported in that table. This sample gives 95,000 to 100,000 clones in total; less than 80% of them show up just once. 4.1% of the sample is held by the ten biggest clonotypes.

The cohort comprised 670 or so healthy bone marrow donors. All cohort members were sampled while nominally healthy, although unrecorded immune exposures were likely present. The donor was CMV seronegative and belonged to the group of 350 to 400 seronegative cohort members. Every donor gave a peripheral blood sample, and the peripheral blood mononuclear cells from that sample were used for TCR beta sequencing. Genomic DNA extraction from the blood cell samples was performed with the Qiagen DNeasy Blood Extraction Kit. The sequencing sample was made of PBMCs. The clonotype originates from a man between 35 and 55 years old in good health and CMV-seronegative. Recombination connected TRBV7-9 to TRBJ2-7; the D segment could be TRBD1, given 5 matching bases. The nucleotide sequence is given as TGTGCCAGCAGCTCCCAAAAGACAGCGACCTACGAGCAGTACTTC. Protein translation: CASSSQKTATYEQYF.